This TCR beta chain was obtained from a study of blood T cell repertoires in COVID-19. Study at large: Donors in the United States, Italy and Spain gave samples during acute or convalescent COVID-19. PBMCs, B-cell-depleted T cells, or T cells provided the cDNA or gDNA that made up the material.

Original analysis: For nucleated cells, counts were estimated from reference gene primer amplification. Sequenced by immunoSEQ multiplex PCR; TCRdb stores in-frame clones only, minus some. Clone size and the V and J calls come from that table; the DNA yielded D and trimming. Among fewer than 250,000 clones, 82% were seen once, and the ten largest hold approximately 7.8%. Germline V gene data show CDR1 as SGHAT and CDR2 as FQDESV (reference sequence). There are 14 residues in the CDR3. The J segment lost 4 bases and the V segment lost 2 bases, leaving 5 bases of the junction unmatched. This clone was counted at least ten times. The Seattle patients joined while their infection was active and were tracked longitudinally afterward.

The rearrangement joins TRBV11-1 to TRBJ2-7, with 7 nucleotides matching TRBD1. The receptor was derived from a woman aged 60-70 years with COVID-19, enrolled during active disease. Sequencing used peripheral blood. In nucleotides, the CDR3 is TGTGCCAGCAGCTTACGGACAGGCAAATACGAGCAGTACTTC. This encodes CASSLRTGKYEQYF.